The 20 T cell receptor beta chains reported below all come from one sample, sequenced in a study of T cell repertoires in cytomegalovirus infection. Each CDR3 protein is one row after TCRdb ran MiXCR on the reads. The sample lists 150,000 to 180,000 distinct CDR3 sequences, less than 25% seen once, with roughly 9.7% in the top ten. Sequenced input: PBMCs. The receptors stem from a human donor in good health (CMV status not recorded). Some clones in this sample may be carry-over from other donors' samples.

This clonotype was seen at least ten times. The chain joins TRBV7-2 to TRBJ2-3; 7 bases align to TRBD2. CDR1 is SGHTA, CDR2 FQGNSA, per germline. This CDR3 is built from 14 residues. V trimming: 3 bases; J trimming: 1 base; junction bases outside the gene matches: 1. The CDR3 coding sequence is TGTGCCAGCAGCTTTACTAGCGGCACAGATACGCAGTATTTT. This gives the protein CASSFTSGTDTQYF.

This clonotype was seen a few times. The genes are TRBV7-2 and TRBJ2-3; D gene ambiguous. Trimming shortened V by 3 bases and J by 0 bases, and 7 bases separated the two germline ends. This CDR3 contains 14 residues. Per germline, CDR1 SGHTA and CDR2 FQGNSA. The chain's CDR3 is CASSFRGSTDTQYF. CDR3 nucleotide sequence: TGTGCCAGCAGCTTCCGCGGTAGCACAGATACGCAGTATTTT.

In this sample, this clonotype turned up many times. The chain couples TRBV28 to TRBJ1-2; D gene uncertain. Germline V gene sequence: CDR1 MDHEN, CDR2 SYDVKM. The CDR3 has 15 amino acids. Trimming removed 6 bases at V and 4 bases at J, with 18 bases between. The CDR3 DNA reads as TGTGCCAGCAGGATCCGGGCCTCTCTCAGCTATGGCTACACCTTC. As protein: CASRIRASLSYGYTF.

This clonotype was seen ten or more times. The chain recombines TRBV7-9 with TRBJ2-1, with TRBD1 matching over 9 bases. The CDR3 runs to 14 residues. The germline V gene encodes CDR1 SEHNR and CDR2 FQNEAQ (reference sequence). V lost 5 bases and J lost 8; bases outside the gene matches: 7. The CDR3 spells CASSPSTGGHEQFF. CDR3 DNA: TGTGCCAGCAGCCCTTCCACAGGGGGCCATGAGCAGTTCTTC.

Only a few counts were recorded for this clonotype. This chain's CDR3 is CASSPLGTSALPISYEQYF. CDR3 bases: TGTGCCAGCAGTCCCCTAGGGACTAGCGCCCTACCTATCTCCTACGAGCAGTACTTC. The chain recombines TRBV27 with TRBJ2-7, with 10 bases identical to TRBD2. The CDR3 has 19 amino acids. V lost 5 bases and J lost 0; bases outside the gene matches: 16. Germline CDR1 reads MNHEY; CDR2 reads SMNVEV (reference sequence).

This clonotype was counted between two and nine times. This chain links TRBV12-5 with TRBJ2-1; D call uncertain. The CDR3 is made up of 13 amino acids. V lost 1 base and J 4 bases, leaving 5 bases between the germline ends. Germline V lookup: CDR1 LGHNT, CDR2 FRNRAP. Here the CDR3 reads CASGLGLYNEQFF. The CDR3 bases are TGTGCTAGTGGTTTGGGCCTTTACAATGAGCAGTTCTTC.

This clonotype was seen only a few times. CDR3 sequence: CASTPLADSTDTQYF. The CDR3 bases are TGTGCCAGCACCCCACTAGCGGATAGCACAGATACGCAGTATTTT. The chain recombines TRBV7-2 with TRBJ2-3; 8 nucleotides agree with TRBD2. With V trimmed by 7 bases and J by 0 bases, 6 bases remained unmatched. Per germline, CDR1 SGHTA and CDR2 FQGNSA. The CDR3 totals 15 residues.

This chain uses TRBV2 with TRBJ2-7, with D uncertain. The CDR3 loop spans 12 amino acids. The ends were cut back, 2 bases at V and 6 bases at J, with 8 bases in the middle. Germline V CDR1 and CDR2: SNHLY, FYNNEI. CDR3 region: CASSEKGGEQYF. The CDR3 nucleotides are TGTGCCAGCAGTGAAAAAGGTGGCGAGCAGTACTTC.

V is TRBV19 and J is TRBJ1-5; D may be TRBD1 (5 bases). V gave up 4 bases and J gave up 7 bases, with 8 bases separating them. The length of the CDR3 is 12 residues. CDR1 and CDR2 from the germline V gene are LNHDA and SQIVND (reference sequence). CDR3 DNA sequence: TGTGCCAGTAGTACAGGGATACAGCCCCAGCATTTT. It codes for CASSTGIQPQHF.

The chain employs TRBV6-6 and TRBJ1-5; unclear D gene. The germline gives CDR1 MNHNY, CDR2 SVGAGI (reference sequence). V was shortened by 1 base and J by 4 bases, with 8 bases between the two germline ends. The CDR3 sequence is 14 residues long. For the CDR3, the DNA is TGTGCCAGCAGTTACTGGCGGGGAAATCAGCCCCAGCATTTT. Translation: CASSYWRGNQPQHF.

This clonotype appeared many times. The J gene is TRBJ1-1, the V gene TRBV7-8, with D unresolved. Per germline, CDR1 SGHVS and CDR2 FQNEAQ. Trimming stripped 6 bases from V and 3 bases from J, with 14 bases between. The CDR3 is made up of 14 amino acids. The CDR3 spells CASRFAISDTEAFF. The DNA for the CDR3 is TGTGCCAGCAGGTTCGCCATATCTGACACTGAAGCTTTCTTT.

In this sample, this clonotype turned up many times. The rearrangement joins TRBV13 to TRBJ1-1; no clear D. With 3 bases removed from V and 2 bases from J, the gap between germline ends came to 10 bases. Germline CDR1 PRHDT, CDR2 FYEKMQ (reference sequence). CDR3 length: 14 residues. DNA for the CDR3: TGTGCCAGCAGCTTGGAACAGCTTAACACTGAAGCTTTCTTT. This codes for CASSLEQLNTEAFF.

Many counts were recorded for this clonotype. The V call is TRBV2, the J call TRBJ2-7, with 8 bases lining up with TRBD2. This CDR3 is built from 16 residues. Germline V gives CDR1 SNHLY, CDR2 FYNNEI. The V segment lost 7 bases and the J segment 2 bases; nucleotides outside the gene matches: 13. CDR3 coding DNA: TGTGCCAGCAAACCGATTAGCGGGGAGCGGGCCTACGAGCAGTACTTC. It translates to CASKPISGERAYEQYF.

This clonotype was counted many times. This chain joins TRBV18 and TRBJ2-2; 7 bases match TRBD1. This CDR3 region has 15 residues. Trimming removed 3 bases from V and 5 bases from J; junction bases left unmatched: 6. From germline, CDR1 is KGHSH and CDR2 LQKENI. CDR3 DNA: TGTGCCAGCTCACCGACAGGGACCGAGACCGGGGAGCTGTTTTTT. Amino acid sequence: CASSPTGTETGELFF. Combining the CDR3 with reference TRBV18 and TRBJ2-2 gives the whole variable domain NAGVMQNPRHLVRRRGQEARLRCSPMKGHSHVYWYRQLPEEGLKFMVYLQKENIIDESGMPKERFSAEFPKEGPSILRIQQVVRGDSAAYFCASSPTGTETGELFFGEGSRLTVL.

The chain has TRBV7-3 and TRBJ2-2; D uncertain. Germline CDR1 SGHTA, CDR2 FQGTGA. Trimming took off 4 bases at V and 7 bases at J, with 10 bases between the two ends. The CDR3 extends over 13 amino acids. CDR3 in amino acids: CASSWGPGGELFF. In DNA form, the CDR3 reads TGTGCCAGCAGCTGGGGTCCGGGCGGGGAGCTGTTTTTT.

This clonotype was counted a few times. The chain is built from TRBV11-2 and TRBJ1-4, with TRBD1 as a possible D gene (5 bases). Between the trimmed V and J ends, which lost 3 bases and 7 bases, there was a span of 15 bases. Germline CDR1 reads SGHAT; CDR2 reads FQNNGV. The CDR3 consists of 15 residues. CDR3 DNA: TGTGCCAGCAGCTTGGGCCCAGGGAGAAGTGAAAAACTGTTTTTT. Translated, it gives CASSLGPGRSEKLFF.

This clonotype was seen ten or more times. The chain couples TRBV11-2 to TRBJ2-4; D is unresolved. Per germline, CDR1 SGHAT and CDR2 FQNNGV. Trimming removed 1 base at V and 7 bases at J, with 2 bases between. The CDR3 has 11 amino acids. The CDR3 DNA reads TGTGCCAGCAGCTTAGGGAACATTCAGTACTTC. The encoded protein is CASSLGNIQYF. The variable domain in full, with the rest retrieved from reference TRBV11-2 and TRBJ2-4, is EAGVAQSPRYKIIEKRQSVAFWCNPISGHATLYWYQQILGQGPKLLIQFQNNGVVDDSQLPKDRFSAERLKGVDSTLKIQPAKLEDSAVYLCASSLGNIQYFGAGTRLSVL.

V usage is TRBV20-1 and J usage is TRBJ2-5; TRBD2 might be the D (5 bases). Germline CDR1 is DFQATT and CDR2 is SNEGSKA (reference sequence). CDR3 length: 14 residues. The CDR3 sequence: CSNEPVATGETQYF. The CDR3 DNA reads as TGCAGCAACGAACCCGTGGCAACGGGGGAGACCCAGTACTTC.

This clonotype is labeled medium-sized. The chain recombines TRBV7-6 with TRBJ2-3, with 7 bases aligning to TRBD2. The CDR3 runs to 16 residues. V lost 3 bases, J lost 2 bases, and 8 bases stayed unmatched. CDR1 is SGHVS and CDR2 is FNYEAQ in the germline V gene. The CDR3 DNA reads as TGTGCCAGCAGCTTGGGGGAGGGCGGTACCACAGATACGCAGTATTTT. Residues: CASSLGEGGTTDTQYF.

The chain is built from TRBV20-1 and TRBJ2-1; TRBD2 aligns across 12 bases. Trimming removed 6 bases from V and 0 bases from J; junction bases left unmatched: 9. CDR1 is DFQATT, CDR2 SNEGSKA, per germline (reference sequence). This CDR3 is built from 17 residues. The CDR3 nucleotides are TGCAGTGCCCCCGGGACTAGCGGGTGGGGCTCCTACAATGAGCAGTTCTTC. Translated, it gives CSAPGTSGWGSYNEQFF.